Sequencing of this T cell receptor beta chain was carried out in a study of T-cell memory formation after mild COVID-19. Across the study: TCR clusters mostly belonged to single donors.

Germline CDR1 is DFQATT and CDR2 is SNEGSKA (reference sequence). The CDR3 contains 15 residues. The V gene end was trimmed by 0 bases and the J gene end by 2 bases; junction bases not matched to a gene: 6. On this clonotype: Its antigen is currently unknown.

Study results and limitations: There was no confirmation that second-wave clones peaking on day 37 were SARS-CoV-2 specific.

TCRdb ran MiXCR on the 5' RACE reads and lists one entry per CDR3 protein. Here the sample spans 170,000 or so distinct CDR3 sequences, roughly 28% being singletons. The gene calls are TRBV20-1 and TRBJ2-5, with 7 bases that match TRBD2. This TCR was recovered from an adult woman who had mild COVID-19 (a few samples of this study predate the infection). Cell type and time point are not known. The sample consisted of PBMCs or a T cell subset sorted from them (not recorded which). Here the CDR3 DNA reads TGCAGTGCTAGAGATGCGGGAGACCCACAAGAGACCCAGTACTTC. Amino acids: CSARDAGDPQETQYF.